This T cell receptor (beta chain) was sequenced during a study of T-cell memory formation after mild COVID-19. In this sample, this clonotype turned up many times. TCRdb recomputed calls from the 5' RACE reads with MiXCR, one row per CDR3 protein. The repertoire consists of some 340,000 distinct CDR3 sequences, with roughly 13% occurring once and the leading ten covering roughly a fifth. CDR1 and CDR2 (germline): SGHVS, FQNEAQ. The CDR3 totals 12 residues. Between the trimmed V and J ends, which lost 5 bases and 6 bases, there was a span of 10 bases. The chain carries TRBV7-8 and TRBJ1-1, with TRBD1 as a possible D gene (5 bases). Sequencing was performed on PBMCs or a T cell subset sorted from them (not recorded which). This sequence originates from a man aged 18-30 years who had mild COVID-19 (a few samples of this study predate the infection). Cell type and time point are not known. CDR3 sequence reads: CASSVDRSEAFF. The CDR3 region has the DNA TGTGCCAGCAGCGTTGACAGATCTGAAGCTTTCTTT.